The clone carrying this TCR beta chain was observed a few times. The germline V and J ends were trimmed by 6 bases and 0 bases, with 14 bases remaining between them. The CDR3 has 14 residues. Looked up from germline, CDR1 is DFQATT and CDR2 is SNEGSKA (reference sequence). TCRdb recomputed calls from the 5' RACE reads with MiXCR, one row per CDR3 protein. The sample has 230,000 or so distinct CDR3 sequences; around 25% are singletons. This record comes from a study of CD8 T cells in ankylosing spondylitis. The source material was blood, either unsorted or a sorted T cell fraction (not recorded which). The sequence derives from a male donor with ankylosing spondylitis or in good health (not recorded which). This chain joins TRBV20-1 and TRBJ2-5; either TRBD1 or TRBD2 may fit D (5 bases each). The CDR3 is CSARDRLYQETQYF. The CDR3 nucleotides are TGCAGTGCCCGGGACCGACTGTACCAAGAGACCCAGTACTTC.